This is a list of T cell receptor beta chains from one sample in a study of CD8 T cells in ankylosing spondylitis. In TCRdb, the 5' RACE reads were re-called with MiXCR into one record per CDR3 protein. This sample has under 450,000 distinct CDR3 sequences; approximately 22% occur once, and the top ten carry approximately 14%. The sequenced sample consisted of blood, either unsorted or a sorted T cell fraction (not recorded which). These receptors originate from a male donor with ankylosing spondylitis or in good health (not recorded which). CDR3s leave out the opening cysteine and the closing phenylalanine or tryptophan. Size values are once, few and many counts, or a class for expanded clones, and some rows have none.

few,TRBV7-9,TRBJ2-3,ASSLASGGITDTQY
few,TRBV12-3/TRBV12-4,TRBJ2-1,ATLRGRGLPEQF
NA,TRBV4-2,TRBJ2-3,ASSQTPTDTQY
NA,TRBV12-3/TRBV12-4,TRBJ2-1,ASSFFFRGQDYNEQF
few,TRBV11-2,TRBJ2-2,ASSLPRAGNTGELF
NA,TRBV19,TRBJ2-7,ASSPGQGQNYEQY
few,TRBV9,TRBJ2-2,ASSGLALNTGELF
few,TRBV10-3,TRBJ2-1,AIHGDGGQGFNEQF
NA,TRBV12-3/TRBV12-4,TRBJ2-7,ASSLDRYYEQY
NA,TRBV29-1,TRBJ1-2,SVGAGGSGYGYT
few,TRBV20-1,TRBJ2-1,SAAGGDYNEQF
few,TRBV13,TRBJ2-2,ASSLRAEAPGELF
NA,TRBV24-1,TRBJ2-1,ATSDRGEYYNEQF
NA,TRBV6-1,TRBJ1-5,ASRRGDNQPQH
few,TRBV20-1,TRBJ2-1,SARSPFTSLDEQF
few,TRBV20-1,TRBJ1-2,SARDEWDGYT
NA,TRBV9,TRBJ1-6,ASSVEGNNSPLH
NA,TRBV6-1,TRBJ2-2,ASSRTSGRNTGELF
NA,TRBV5-5,TRBJ2-7,ASSSLPEQY
NA,TRBV6-5,TRBJ2-5,ASSSITGVGETQY
many,TRBV12-3/TRBV12-4,TRBJ2-3,ASSPGMGRAQY
NA,TRBV29-1,TRBJ1-2,SVDFVHTNYGYT
NA,TRBV5-1,TRBJ2-7,ASAPIGITYEQY
NA,TRBV28,TRBJ2-1,ASSLAAGGYNEQF
few,TRBV4-2,TRBJ2-7,ASSQETGAYEQY
few,TRBV12-3/TRBV12-4,TRBJ2-5,ASQTGTGSWETQY
few,TRBV12-3/TRBV12-4,TRBJ2-7,ASSLSPGGEQY
NA,TRBV11-2,TRBJ2-7,ASSFNIDGYEQY
few,TRBV29-1,TRBJ1-2,SVGTGANYGYT
NA,TRBV5-5,TRBJ2-1,ASSWGGEYNEQF
NA,TRBV20-1,TRBJ1-3,SAAGTDSGNTIY
NA,TRBV20-1,TRBJ2-2,SARDKARYYGTGELF
few,TRBV12-3/TRBV12-4,TRBJ1-1,ASRDQWGAEAEAF
NA,TRBV20-1,TRBJ2-3,SARLAGSDTQY
few,TRBV7-2,TRBJ2-7,ASSFAGGEYEQY
many,TRBV12-3/TRBV12-4,TRBJ2-3,ASSSTSTDTQY
once,TRBV5-3,TRBJ2-4,ARGLGLLWGIAKNIQY
few,TRBV24-1,TRBJ2-1,ATSDLPASSYNEQF
once,TRBV19,TRBJ2-7,ASSIARVTGPSEQY
few,TRBV4-1,TRBJ2-6,ASSLGQFPLSGANVLT
NA,TRBV9,TRBJ2-5,ASSIRDRADETQY
few,TRBV7-9,TRBJ2-2,ASGPTENTGELF
many,TRBV12-3/TRBV12-4,TRBJ2-2,ASSFVGVENTGELF
NA,TRBV12-3/TRBV12-4,TRBJ2-7,ASSFWGAVHEQY
NA,TRBV20-1,TRBJ2-2,SARDPGLATGELF
NA,TRBV12-3/TRBV12-4,TRBJ2-3,TSSPGQGWADTQY
NA,TRBV6-1,TRBJ2-6,ASTRQNSGANVLT
few,TRBV10-3,TRBJ2-3,AISESFYGSTSTDTQY
few,TRBV14,TRBJ2-1,ASSQVFSNEQF